These 29 T cell receptor beta chains originate from one sample sequenced in a study of T-cell memory formation after mild COVID-19. TCRdb used MiXCR to reprocess the 5' RACE reads, holding one entry per CDR3 protein. The sample lists about 110,000 distinct CDR3 sequences; 14% were seen once. Source material: PBMCs or a T cell subset sorted from them (not recorded which). The receptors were gathered from a man between 18 and 35 years old who had mild COVID-19 (a few samples of this study predate the infection). Cell type and time point are not known.

V gene TRBV11-2 combines with J gene TRBJ2-7, with D unresolved. Germline V gene sequence: CDR1 SGHAT, CDR2 FQNNGV. The CDR3 has 12 amino acids. V lost 5 bases, J lost 2 bases, and 7 bases lay in between. The CDR3 region is CASSPGTYEQYF. For the CDR3, the DNA is TGTGCCAGCAGCCCAGGTACCTACGAGCAGTACTTC.

In its sample, this clonotype was seen a few times. The V gene is TRBV12-3 or TRBV12-4, the J gene TRBJ2-3; tentative D call: TRBD1 (6 bases). This CDR3 comprises 12 residues. Trimming took off 7 bases at V and 3 bases at J, with 8 bases between the two ends. CDR3 loop: CASKGGTDTQYF. In DNA, the CDR3 is TGTGCCAGCAAAGGGGGAACAGATACGCAGTATTTT.

The rearrangement links TRBV4-3 to TRBJ1-3; D unclear. The CDR3 is 15 amino acids. V was pared by 1 base and J by 3 bases, with 10 bases between. Per the germline V gene, CDR1 is LGHNA and CDR2 is YSLEER. DNA of the CDR3: TGCGCCAGCAGCCAAGTATTTGACGGTGGAAACACCATATATTTT. It specifies CASSQVFDGGNTIYF.

This clonotype came up many times. The V call is TRBV6-4, the J call TRBJ1-5; 7 bases line up with TRBD1. V shed 8 bases and J 0 bases; nucleotides not matched to a gene: 13. CDR3 length equals 17 residues. Germline V gene lookup returns CDR1 MRHNA and CDR2 SNTAGT. CDR3 DNA sequence: TGTGCCAGCTTTGAGGGGGCCCACCCGTATAGCAATCAGCCCCAGCATTTT. It yields the protein CASFEGAHPYSNQPQHF.

In its sample, this clonotype was seen many times. V usage is TRBV7-2 and J usage is TRBJ2-5; 12 nucleotides line up with TRBD2. CDR1 SGHTA and CDR2 FQGNSA come from the germline V gene. The trim removed 5 bases at V and 6 bases at J, leaving 7 bases unmatched. The CDR3 is made up of 15 amino acids. The CDR3 loop reads CASSRASGGAQTQYF. The CDR3 DNA sequence: TGTGCCAGCAGCAGAGCTAGCGGGGGGGCACAGACCCAGTACTTC.

The chain has TRBV12-3 or TRBV12-4 and TRBJ2-1, with D unresolved. The CDR3 is 14 amino acids. Trimming took off 7 bases at V and 0 bases at J, with 10 bases between the two ends. The CDR3 loop reads CASILDGSYNEQFF. The DNA of the CDR3 is TGTGCCAGCATACTGGACGGCTCCTACAATGAGCAGTTCTTC.

This clonotype was observed a handful of times. The V and J genes are TRBV4-1 and TRBJ1-2, with TRBD1 as a possible D gene (6 bases). V shed 8 bases and J shed 3 bases, with 16 bases lying between them. The germline V gene has CDR1 MGHRA and CDR2 YSYEKL. This CDR3 has 14 amino acids. The CDR3 sequence is CASRHQGLDYGYTF. The CDR3 bases are TGCGCCAGCCGTCACCAGGGGCTCGACTATGGCTACACCTTC.

This clonotype showed up just a few times. The chain recombines TRBV13 with TRBJ2-7; 12 bases map to TRBD1. This CDR3 region has 14 residues. The germline V gene has CDR1 PRHDT and CDR2 FYEKMQ (reference sequence). The V segment lost 5 bases and the J segment 6 bases; nucleotides outside the gene matches: 5. This chain's CDR3 is CASSGRDRGREQYV. Here the CDR3 DNA reads TGTGCCAGCAGCGGCCGGGACAGGGGGCGCGAGCAGTACGTC.

The V and J genes are TRBV7-9 and TRBJ2-1; 12 bases agree with TRBD2. After removal of 4 bases from V and 5 bases from J, the junction contained 6 bases not matched to a gene. The CDR3 loop spans 16 amino acids. Looked up from germline, CDR1 is SEHNR and CDR2 is FQNEAQ (reference sequence). DNA for the CDR3: TGTGCCAGCAGCTCCTCGACTAGCGGGGGCAACAATGAGCAGTTCTTC. Translating gives CASSSSTSGGNNEQFF.

This chain joins TRBV6-2 or TRBV6-3 and TRBJ2-3; 14 bases are a match to TRBD2. The CDR3 is 18 residues long. From germline, CDR1 is MNHEY and CDR2 SVGEGT. Trimming at V came to 2 bases and at J to 2 bases, leaving 6 bases not matched to a gene. The CDR3 nucleotides are TGTGCCAGCAGTTACCGGACTAGCGGGGGGCCAAACACAGATACGCAGTATTTT. Its protein product is CASSYRTSGGPNTDTQYF.

The V call is TRBV7-9, the J call TRBJ2-3; no firm D call. Trimming took 0 bases from V and 9 from J, leaving 16 bases between them. CDR3 size: 15 residues. Germline CDR1 SEHNR, CDR2 FQNEAQ (reference sequence). CDR3 loop: CASSLAPPQHQTQYF. The CDR3 nucleotides read TGTGCCAGCAGCTTAGCCCCCCCCCAGCACCAGACGCAGTATTTT. Based on the CDR3 plus reference TRBV7-9 and TRBJ2-3, the full variable domain is DTGVSQNPRHKITKRGQNVTFRCDPISEHNRLYWYRQTLGQGPEFLTYFQNEAQLEKSRLLSDRFSAERPKGSFSTLEIQRTEQGDSAMYLCASSLAPPQHQTQYFGPGTRLTVL.

The chain employs TRBV12-3 or TRBV12-4 and TRBJ2-4, with D perhaps TRBD1 (7 bases). CDR3 length equals 13 residues. Trimming took 3 bases from V and 16 from J, leaving 19 bases between them. The CDR3 DNA reads TGTGCCAGCAGTTTTTGGAGGGGACAGACGGAATACTTC. This translates into CASSFWRGQTEYF.

In its sample, this clonotype was seen a few times. The chain links TRBV15 to TRBJ2-1; 9 bases line up with TRBD1. Trimming at V came to 5 bases and at J to 4 bases, leaving 3 bases not matched to a gene. Germline V gives CDR1 LNHNV, CDR2 YYDKDF (reference sequence). The CDR3 spans 14 residues. The chain's CDR3 is CATSDRGGYNEQFF. In DNA form, the CDR3 reads TGTGCCACCAGCGACAGGGGGGGGTACAATGAGCAGTTCTTC.

In its sample, this clonotype was seen a few times. V gene TRBV11-2 combines with J gene TRBJ2-3, with 10 bases fitting TRBD2. Germline values: CDR1 SGHAT, CDR2 FQNNGV. This CDR3 contains 17 residues. After removal of 5 bases from V and 4 bases from J, the junction contained 12 bases not matched to a gene. The CDR3 here is CASSPAAGGPRADTQYF. The CDR3 region has the DNA TGTGCCAGCAGCCCCGCAGCGGGGGGGCCAAGGGCAGATACGCAGTATTTT.

This sequence joins TRBV18 and TRBJ2-1, with TRBD2 matching over 9 bases. V dropped 3 bases and J dropped 8; count of bases not matched to a gene: 8. Germline assignment: CDR1 KGHSH and CDR2 LQKENI. The CDR3 sequence is 15 residues long. The DNA of the CDR3 is TGTGCCAGCTCACCCCCCGGGACTAGCCGTCATGAGCAGTTCTTC. Translation: CASSPPGTSRHEQFF.

This clonotype has a handful of counts. The gene calls are TRBV27 and TRBJ1-1; 7 nucleotides align to TRBD1. The CDR3 is 14 amino acids. V was clipped by 5 bases and J by 1 base; unmatched bases: 4. Germline V gene lookup returns CDR1 MNHEY and CDR2 SMNVEV (reference sequence). This CDR3 reads CASSPTGANTEAFF. In nucleotides, the CDR3 is TGTGCCAGCAGTCCCACAGGGGCGAACACTGAAGCTTTCTTT.

This clonotype was seen many times. The rearrangement uses TRBV28 and TRBJ2-5; possibly TRBD2 for D (6 bases). The V and J ends lost 2 bases and 2 bases respectively, with 9 bases between them. The CDR3 spans 14 residues. The germline V gene encodes CDR1 MDHEN and CDR2 SYDVKM. CDR3 DNA: TGTGCCAGCAGTTTACTAGCGAATCAAGAGACCCAGTACTTC. Its protein product is CASSLLANQETQYF. The variable domain in full, with the rest retrieved from reference TRBV28 and TRBJ2-5, is DVKVTQSSRYLVKRTGEKVFLECVQDMDHENMFWYRQDPGLGLRLIYFSYDVKMKEKGDIPEGYSVSREKKERFSLILESASTNQTSMYLCASSLLANQETQYFGPGTRLLVL.

This clonotype occurred a few times. The V gene is TRBV6-2 or TRBV6-3, the J gene TRBJ2-7; 7 bases are shared with TRBD1. CDR3 length: 15 residues. V gave up 5 bases and J gave up 3 bases; unmatched junction bases: 10. The V gene's germline CDR1 is MNHEY and CDR2 SVGEGT. The CDR3 region is CASSPGTVEYYEQYV. DNA for the CDR3: TGTGCCAGCAGTCCCGGGACAGTCGAATACTACGAGCAGTACGTC.

The table lists this clonotype with many counts. The rearrangement uses TRBV7-9 and TRBJ2-7; no firm D call. This CDR3 comprises 11 residues. Trimming pared 7 bases from V and 4 bases from J, leaving 8 bases between. The V gene's germline CDR1 is SEHNR and CDR2 FQNEAQ (reference sequence). Written as DNA, the CDR3 is TGTGCCAGCATGACCGGGTACGAGCAGTACTTC. This gives the protein CASMTGYEQYF.

This clonotype has just a few counts. V usage is TRBV7-9 and J usage is TRBJ1-1; D unclear. V was shortened by 4 bases and J by 7 bases, with 16 bases between the two germline ends. The germline CDR1 and CDR2 sequences are SEHNR and FQNEAQ (reference sequence). The CDR3 runs to 14 residues. The CDR3 nucleotides read TGTGCCAGCAGCTCCCCCCAAGTCGGATTTGAAGCTTTCTTT. It codes for CASSSPQVGFEAFF.

The CDR3 nucleotides are TGTGCCAGCAGTTTATCGACCGCCGGGGAGCTGTTTTTT. This gives the protein CASSLSTAGELFF. This chain connects TRBV27 to TRBJ2-2; D remains unclear. Germline V lookup: CDR1 MNHEY, CDR2 SMNVEV (reference sequence). The CDR3 has 13 amino acids. V was shortened by 0 bases and J by 6 bases, with 5 bases between the two germline ends.

This sequence joins TRBV7-9 and TRBJ2-3; the D is unclear. From germline, CDR1 is SEHNR and CDR2 FQNEAQ (reference sequence). The CDR3 totals 14 residues. V shed 1 base and J shed 8 bases, with 13 bases lying between them. In DNA, the CDR3 is TGTGCCAGCAGCTTAGAAGTCAGCCCCGGTACGCAGTATTTT. This sequence encodes CASSLEVSPGTQYF.

The chain joins TRBV29-1 to TRBJ2-4; perhaps TRBD1 as D (5 bases). The CDR3 has 14 residues. The germline V gene encodes CDR1 SQVTM and CDR2 ANQGSEA. Trimming left V 4 bases short and J 8 bases short, with 18 bases between. Written as DNA, the CDR3 is TGCAGCGTTGTGGCAGGGATCGGTCGGTACATTCAGTACTTC. Its translation: CSVVAGIGRYIQYF.

The chain carries TRBV6-5 and TRBJ1-2, with D possibly matching TRBD1 (5 bases). The CDR3 has 14 residues. Germline values: CDR1 MNHEY, CDR2 SVGAGI. The V gene lost 8 bases and the J gene lost 6 bases, with 19 bases spanning the gap. The CDR3 coding sequence is TGTGCCAGCCTATACACCGGGACCCCTAATGGCTACACCTTC. This encodes CASLYTGTPNGYTF.

The chain couples TRBV2 to TRBJ2-3; D possibly corresponds to TRBD1 (8 bases). Germline CDR1 and CDR2: SNHLY and FYNNEI. The CDR3 has 15 residues. V was pared by 7 bases and J by 3 bases, with 17 bases between. The CDR3 here is CASTFGQGLTDTQYF. The CDR3 DNA reads as TGTGCCAGCACGTTCGGACAGGGACTAACAGATACGCAGTATTTT.

This clonotype was seen a handful of times. The chain couples TRBV6-5 to TRBJ1-1; 7 nucleotides agree with TRBD1. V shed 4 bases and J 1 base; nucleotides not matched to a gene: 3. This CDR3 contains 14 residues. Germline assignment: CDR1 MNHEY and CDR2 SVGAGI. The CDR3 loop is CASSFRGANTEAFF. CDR3 DNA sequence: TGTGCCAGCAGTTTCAGGGGGGCGAACACTGAAGCTTTCTTT.

This clonotype was seen ten or more times. The CDR3 sequence: CASSFGGVLGEQYV. CDR3 coding DNA: TGTGCCAGCAGCTTCGGCGGGGTACTGGGCGAGCAGTACGTC. This chain links TRBV7-9 with TRBJ2-7; weak D call: TRBD2 (6 bases). V lost 3 bases, J lost 6 bases, and 15 bases lay in between. CDR3 length equals 14 residues. Looked up from germline, CDR1 is SEHNR and CDR2 is FQNEAQ (reference sequence).

The V and J genes are TRBV11-2 and TRBJ2-7; 7 bases are shared with TRBD1. After removal of 5 bases from V and 3 bases from J, the junction contained 13 bases not matched to a gene. The CDR3 covers 16 residues. Germline CDR1 and CDR2: SGHAT and FQNNGV. This chain's CDR3 is CASSPPHIGGLYEQYF. CDR3 nucleotides: TGTGCCAGCAGCCCCCCGCATATAGGGGGCCTCTACGAGCAGTACTTC.

There are a few counts of this clonotype. The rearrangement joins TRBV5-1 to TRBJ1-6, with 7 bases fitting TRBD1. CDR1 and CDR2 from the germline V gene are SGHRS and YFSETQ. V gave up 2 bases and J gave up 8 bases; unmatched junction bases: 19. This CDR3 is built from 19 residues. CDR3: CASSLGLQGRKNSYSPLHF. CDR3 nucleotides: TGCGCCAGCAGCTTAGGCCTACAGGGGAGGAAAAACTCTTATTCACCCCTCCACTTT.